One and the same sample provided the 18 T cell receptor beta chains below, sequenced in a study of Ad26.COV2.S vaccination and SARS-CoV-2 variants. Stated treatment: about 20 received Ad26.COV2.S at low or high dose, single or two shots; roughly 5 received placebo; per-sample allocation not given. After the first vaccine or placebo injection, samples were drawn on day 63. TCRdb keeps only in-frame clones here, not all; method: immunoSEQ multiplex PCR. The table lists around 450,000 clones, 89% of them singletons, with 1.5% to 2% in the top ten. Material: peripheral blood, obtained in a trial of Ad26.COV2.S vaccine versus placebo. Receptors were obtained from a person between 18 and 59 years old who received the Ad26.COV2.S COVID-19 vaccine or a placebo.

The CDR3 region is CASSYREPPLNYGYTF. CDR3 in DNA: TGTGCCAGCAGTTACAGGGAACCTCCCCTTAACTATGGCTACACCTTC. This chain connects TRBV27 to TRBJ1-2; D perhaps matches TRBD1 (6 bases). This CDR3 has 16 residues. Deletions cut 4 bases from V and 1 base from J, with 16 bases between. In germline, CDR1 is MNHEY, CDR2 SMNVEV (reference sequence).

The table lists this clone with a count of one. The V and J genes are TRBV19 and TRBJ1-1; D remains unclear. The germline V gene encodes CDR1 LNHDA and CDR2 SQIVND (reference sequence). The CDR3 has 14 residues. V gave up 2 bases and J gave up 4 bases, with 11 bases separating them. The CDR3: CASSIQGPGTEAFF. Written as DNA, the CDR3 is TGTGCCAGTAGTATACAAGGGCCCGGCACTGAAGCTTTCTTT.

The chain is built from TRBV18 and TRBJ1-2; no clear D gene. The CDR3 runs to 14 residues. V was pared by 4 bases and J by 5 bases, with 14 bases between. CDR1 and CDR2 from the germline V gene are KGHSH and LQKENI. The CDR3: CASSLTMGLYGYTF. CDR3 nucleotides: TGTGCCAGCTCACTGACCATGGGCTTGTATGGCTACACCTTC.

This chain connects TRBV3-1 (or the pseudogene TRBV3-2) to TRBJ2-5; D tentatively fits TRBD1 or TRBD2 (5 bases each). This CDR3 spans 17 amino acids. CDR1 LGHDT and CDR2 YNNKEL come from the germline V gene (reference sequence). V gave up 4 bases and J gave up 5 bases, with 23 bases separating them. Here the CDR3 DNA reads TGTGCCAGCAGCCGTGCTAAGCTCGTGGGGGACCGGGAGACCCAGTACTTC. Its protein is CASSRAKLVGDRETQYF.

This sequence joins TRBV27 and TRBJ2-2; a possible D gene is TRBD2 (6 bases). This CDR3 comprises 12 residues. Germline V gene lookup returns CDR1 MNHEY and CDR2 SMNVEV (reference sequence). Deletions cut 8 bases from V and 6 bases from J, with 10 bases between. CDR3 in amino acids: CASRREPGELFF. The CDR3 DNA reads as TGTGCCAGCCGTCGGGAGCCCGGGGAGCTGTTTTTT.

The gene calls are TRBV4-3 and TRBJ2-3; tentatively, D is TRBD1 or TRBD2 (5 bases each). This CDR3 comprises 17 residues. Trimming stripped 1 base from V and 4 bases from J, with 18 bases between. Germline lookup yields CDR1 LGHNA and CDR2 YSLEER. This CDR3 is CASSQVGVAMSPDTQYF. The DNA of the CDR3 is TGCGCCAGCAGCCAAGTGGGGGTAGCGATGTCCCCAGATACGCAGTATTTT.

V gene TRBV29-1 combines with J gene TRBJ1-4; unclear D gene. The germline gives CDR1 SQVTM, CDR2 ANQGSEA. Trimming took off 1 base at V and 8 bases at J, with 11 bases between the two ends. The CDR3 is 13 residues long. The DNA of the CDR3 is TGCAGCGTTGAAGTTGAGGTGGGGGAAAAACTGTTTTTT. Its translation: CSVEVEVGEKLFF.

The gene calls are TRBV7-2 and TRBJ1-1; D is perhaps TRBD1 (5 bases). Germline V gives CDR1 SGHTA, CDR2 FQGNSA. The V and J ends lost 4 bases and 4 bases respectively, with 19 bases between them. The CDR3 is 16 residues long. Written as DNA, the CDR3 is TGTGCCAGCAGCTCCCCCCAGGGAAGGCCGGGCACTGAAGCTTTCTTT. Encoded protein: CASSSPQGRPGTEAFF.

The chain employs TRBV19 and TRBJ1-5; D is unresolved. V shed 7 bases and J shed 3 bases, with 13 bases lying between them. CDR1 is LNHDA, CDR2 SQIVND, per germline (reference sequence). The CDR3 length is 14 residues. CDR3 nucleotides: TGTGCCAGTACCACCCCCAGACTCAATCAGCCCCAGCATTTT. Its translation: CASTTPRLNQPQHF.

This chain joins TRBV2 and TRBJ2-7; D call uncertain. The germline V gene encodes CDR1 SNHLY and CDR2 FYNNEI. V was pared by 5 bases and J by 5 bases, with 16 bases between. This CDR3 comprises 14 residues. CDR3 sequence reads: CASSPNPIGDEQYF. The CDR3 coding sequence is TGTGCCAGCAGTCCCAACCCAATAGGAGACGAGCAGTACTTC. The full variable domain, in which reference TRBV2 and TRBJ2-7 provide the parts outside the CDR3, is EPEVTQTPSHQVTQMGQEVILRCVPISNHLYFYWYRQILGQKVEFLVSFYNNEISEKSEIFDDQFSVERPDGSNFTLKIRSTKLEDSAMYFCASSPNPIGDEQYFGPGTRLTVT.

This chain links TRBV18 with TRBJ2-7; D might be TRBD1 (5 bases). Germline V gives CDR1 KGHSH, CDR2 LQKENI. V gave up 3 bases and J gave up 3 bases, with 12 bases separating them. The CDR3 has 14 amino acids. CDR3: CASSPSQGDYEQYF. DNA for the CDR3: TGTGCCAGCTCACCCTCCCAGGGTGACTACGAGCAGTACTTC.

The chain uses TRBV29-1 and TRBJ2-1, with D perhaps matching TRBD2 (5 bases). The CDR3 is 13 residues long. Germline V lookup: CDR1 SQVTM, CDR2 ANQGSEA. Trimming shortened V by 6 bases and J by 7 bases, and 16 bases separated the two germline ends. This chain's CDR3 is CSVTTGPGNEQFF. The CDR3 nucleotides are TGCAGCGTAACGACCGGACCGGGGAATGAGCAGTTCTTC.

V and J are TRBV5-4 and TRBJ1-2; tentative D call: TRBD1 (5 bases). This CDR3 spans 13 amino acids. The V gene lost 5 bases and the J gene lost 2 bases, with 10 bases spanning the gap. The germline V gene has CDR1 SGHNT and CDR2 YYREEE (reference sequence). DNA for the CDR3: TGTGCCAGCAGACAGGACTGGAACTATGGCTACACCTTC. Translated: CASRQDWNYGYTF.

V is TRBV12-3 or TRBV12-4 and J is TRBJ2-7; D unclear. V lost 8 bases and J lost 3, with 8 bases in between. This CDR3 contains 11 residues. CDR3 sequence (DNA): TGTGCCAGCTCAGTACTCTACGAGCAGTACTTC. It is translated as CASSVLYEQYF.

The CDR3 protein is CASSISFGSNYEQYF. In DNA, the CDR3 is TGTGCCAGTAGTATTTCATTCGGCAGCAACTACGAGCAGTACTTC. The chain links TRBV19 to TRBJ2-7, with D hard to call. V lost 3 bases and J 3 bases, leaving 15 bases between the germline ends. The V gene's germline CDR1 is LNHDA and CDR2 SQIVND (reference sequence). The CDR3 covers 15 residues.

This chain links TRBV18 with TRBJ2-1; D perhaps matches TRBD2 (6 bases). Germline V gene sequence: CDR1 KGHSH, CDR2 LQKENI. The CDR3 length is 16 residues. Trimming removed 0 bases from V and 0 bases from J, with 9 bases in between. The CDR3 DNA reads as TGTGCCAGCTCACCACCGACGGGACTCTCCTACAATGAGCAGTTCTTC. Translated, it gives CASSPPTGLSYNEQFF.

CDR3 bases: TGTGCCAGCAGCAATGGGCTACAGTATAGCAATCAGCCCCAGCATTTT. It is translated as CASSNGLQYSNQPQHF. This sequence joins TRBV3-1 (or the pseudogene TRBV3-2) and TRBJ1-5; no clear D gene. V was cut by 5 bases and J by 0 bases, with 14 bases left in between. The CDR3 is 16 residues long. The germline CDR1 and CDR2 sequences are LGHDT and YNNKEL (reference sequence).

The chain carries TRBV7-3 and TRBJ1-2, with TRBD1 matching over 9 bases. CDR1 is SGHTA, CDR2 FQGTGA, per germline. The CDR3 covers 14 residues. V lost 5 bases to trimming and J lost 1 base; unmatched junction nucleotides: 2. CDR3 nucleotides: TGTGCCAGCAGCCCGGGACAGGGTAACTATGGCTACACCTTC. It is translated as CASSPGQGNYGYTF.